Listed here is a single T cell receptor (beta chain). The data belong to a study of Graves' ophthalmopathy and Graves' hyperthyroidism. V lost 2 bases and J 1 base, leaving 11 bases between the germline ends. Germline V gene sequence: CDR1 MNHEY, CDR2 SVGAGI. There are 15 residues in the CDR3. Physicians reached a diagnosis by relying on clinical symptoms, serum thyroxine, TRAb, thyroid ultrasound and orbital computed tomography. Isolation of PBMCs was performed using roughly 10 ml of fresh peripheral blood. The sequenced template was RNA, covering the TCR beta CDR3 region. A first-round RT-PCR used HTBI primers, followed by a second-round multiplex PCR. Using its own MiXCR run on the multiplex PCR reads, TCRdb lists one record per CDR3 protein. The repertoire holds hundreds of thousands of distinct CDR3 sequences, with around 14% as singletons.

This TCR derives from a woman in her 30s with Graves' ophthalmopathy. The chain carries TRBV6-5 and TRBJ2-5; TRBD2 might be the D (5 bases). Sequenced input: blood. The CDR3 region has the DNA TGTGCCAGCAGTTACACGGGGTCTACCCAAGAGACCCAGTACTTC. Its translation: CASSYTGSTQETQYF.